The sequence of this T cell receptor beta chain was determined in a study of T cell clonotyping in hematopoietic cell transplantation. Broader study findings: Pathologically expanded recipient clonotypes increased progressively from day 30 to day 180 as diversity fell.

About this clone: What it binds is unknown.

Produced via immunoSEQ multiplex PCR; TCRdb's table is partial and in-frame only. The table has some 13,000 clones, over 75% seen once. Trimming took off 4 bases at V and 0 bases at J, with 12 bases between the two ends. Germline V CDR1 and CDR2: SNHLY, FYNNEI. The CDR3 extends over 15 amino acids. The source of this sequence is a man younger than 45 in good health. Some clones in this sample may be carry-over from other donors' samples. Sequenced input: peripheral blood mononuclear cells. V is TRBV2 and J is TRBJ1-2; a possible D gene is TRBD1 (5 bases). The CDR3 nucleotides read TGTGCCAGCAGTGTAATTCAGGGCGCTAACTATGGCTACACCTTC. This codes for CASSVIQGANYGYTF.